A selection of T cell receptor beta chains follows, all from one sample in a study of blood T cell repertoires in COVID-19. The method was immunoSEQ multiplex PCR; TCRdb's version includes in-frame clones alone and lacks a portion of them. This sample has approximately 220,000 clones, with roughly 84% found just once. The sequenced material came from peripheral blood. Receptor source: a woman aged 55-75 years with acute or convalescent COVID-19. Each CDR3 is given with its conserved first and last residue. D genes are given only for firm matches. Some rows have no size entry. The others give once, few or many, or a class for an expanded clone.

>TRBD2|.|15|TRBV2|TRBJ2-7
CASRVGLAGGYEQYF
TGTGCCAGCAGGGTAGGACTAGCGGGGGGATACGAGCAGTACTTC
>.|.|15|TRBV9|TRBJ1-1
CASSVGHLMNTEAFF
TGTGCCAGCAGCGTAGGTCACTTGATGAACACTGAAGCTTTCTTT
>.|.|15|TRBV7-8|TRBJ1-1
CASSLKRQLNTEAFF
TGTGCCAGCAGCTTAAAGAGACAGCTGAACACTGAAGCTTTCTTT
>.|.|14|TRBV28|TRBJ1-1
CASSVGQPNTEAFF
TGTGCCAGCAGTGTAGGACAGCCGAACACTGAAGCTTTCTTT
>TRBD1|few|15|TRBV18|TRBJ1-2
CASSPSLDRVNGYTF
TGTGCCAGCTCACCATCGTTGGACAGGGTCAATGGCTACACCTTC
>.|.|13|TRBV5-4|TRBJ2-4
CASSQKRGNIQYF
TGTGCCAGCAGCCAAAAAAGGGGAAACATTCAGTACTTC
>.|.|12|TRBV14|TRBJ2-7
CASSQGRYEQYF
TGTGCCAGCAGCCAAGGGAGATACGAGCAGTACTTC
>.|.|16|TRBV5-5|TRBJ1-1
CASSLVPPRMNTEAFF
TGTGCCAGCAGCTTGGTCCCTCCTAGGATGAACACTGAAGCTTTCTTT
>.|.|14|TRBV21-1|TRBJ1-4
CASSKAWTGEKLFF
TGTGCCAGCAGCAAAGCCTGGACAGGGGAAAAACTGTTTTTT
>TRBD2|.|15|TRBV6-5|TRBJ2-1
CASRGGGVLYNEQFF
TGTGCCAGCCGCGGCGGGGGGGTGCTCTACAATGAGCAGTTCTTC
>TRBD1|once|15|TRBV4-1|TRBJ1-4
CASSQGQDRDEKLFF
TGCGCCAGCAGCCAGGGTCAGGACAGGGATGAAAAACTGTTTTTT
>.|few|15|TRBV5-6|TRBJ1-1
CASSRTTGFDTEAFF
TGTGCCAGCAGCCGCACAACAGGGTTCGACACTGAAGCTTTCTTT
>TRBD2|.|18|TRBV6-2/TRBV6-3|TRBJ2-1
CASSYSAWSSGALNEQFF
TGTGCCAGCAGTTACTCCGCTTGGTCTAGCGGGGCACTTAATGAGCAGTTCTTC
>.|few|15|TRBV30|TRBJ2-6
CAWRSWGAGANVLTF
TGTGCCTGGAGGTCTTGGGGCGCTGGGGCCAACGTCCTGACTTTC
>TRBD2|.|15|TRBV7-2|TRBJ2-3
CASSALAGGPRTQYF
TGTGCCAGCAGCGCACTAGCGGGGGGGCCACGTACGCAGTATTTT
>.|.|12|TRBV5-1|TRBJ1-1
CASSPDSNEAFF
TGCGCCAGCAGCCCCGACAGCAATGAAGCTTTCTTT
>TRBD2|.|16|TRBV5-1|TRBJ2-3
CASSLGSGGPTDTQYF
TGCGCCAGCAGCTTGGGGAGCGGGGGCCCCACAGATACGCAGTATTTT
>TRBD2|.|16|TRBV7-2|TRBJ2-3
CASSPRPSGVLDTQYF
TGTGCCAGCAGCCCGAGGCCTAGCGGGGTCCTCGATACGCAGTATTTT
>.|.|15|TRBV6-5|TRBJ1-5
CASSPGTSGGQPQHF
TGTGCCAGCAGTCCCGGGACCAGCGGGGGTCAGCCCCAGCATTTT
>TRBD1|.|11|TRBV7-9|TRBJ1-1
CALRGDSEAFF
TGTGCCCTACGAGGGGACAGTGAAGCTTTCTTT
>.|.|13|TRBV30|TRBJ1-6
CAWGSGKYSPLHF
TGTGCCTGGGGATCAGGGAAGTACTCACCCCTCCACTTT
>TRBD1|.|15|TRBV7-9|TRBJ1-2
CASSLDRGDFYGYTF
TGTGCCAGCAGCTTAGACAGGGGCGATTTCTATGGCTACACCTTC
>.|few|12|TRBV2|TRBJ1-4
CASSVTGQKLFF
TGTGCCAGCAGTGTGACAGGACAAAAACTGTTTTTT
>.|.|16|TRBV11-2|TRBJ2-3
CASSFPPGWMPDTQYF
TGTGCCAGCAGCTTTCCACCAGGGTGGATGCCAGATACGCAGTATTTT
>TRBD2|few|21|TRBV3-1/TRBV3-2|TRBJ2-5
CASSQDARTSGGLSPSETQYF
TGTGCCAGCAGCCAAGATGCTCGGACTAGCGGGGGGCTCTCCCCCTCAGAGACCCAGTACTTC
>.|.|12|TRBV5-6|TRBJ2-3
CASSLSEGTQYF
TGTGCCAGCAGCTTGTCTGAGGGTACGCAGTATTTT
>.|.|13|TRBV19|TRBJ1-1
CASSMPTFPRAFF
TGTGCCAGTAGTATGCCGACATTTCCCCGGGCTTTCTTT
>TRBD1|.|18|TRBV27|TRBJ1-2
CASSSTGQGGRANYGYTF
TGTGCCAGCAGTTCCACCGGACAGGGGGGGAGAGCTAACTATGGCTACACCTTC
>.|.|15|TRBV6-5|TRBJ1-3
CATARGLRSGNTIYF
TGTGCCACCGCGCGGGGTCTACGCTCTGGAAACACCATATATTTT
>TRBD1|.|15|TRBV19|TRBJ1-2
CASRTPRTGGYGYTF
TGTGCCAGTCGAACCCCCAGGACAGGGGGCTATGGCTACACCTTC
>TRBD1|.|17|TRBV4-2|TRBJ1-3
CASSQEVGTVTGNTIYF
TGTGCCAGCAGCCAAGAGGTCGGGACAGTGACTGGAAACACCATATATTTT
>TRBD2|.|15|TRBV3-1/TRBV3-2|TRBJ2-1
CASSLIAGGHNKQFF
TGTGCCAGCAGCCTCATAGCGGGGGGCCACAATAAGCAGTTCTTC
>.|.|11|TRBV5-4|TRBJ1-1
CASSLQGEAFF
TGTGCCAGCAGCTTGCAGGGTGAAGCTTTCTTT
>.|.|13|TRBV6-5|TRBJ1-1
CASRRNLNTEAFF
TGTGCCAGCAGGCGGAATTTGAACACTGAAGCTTTCTTT
>TRBD1|.|16|TRBV5-4|TRBJ1-1
CASSSPGTGASTEAFF
TGTGCCAGCAGCTCCCCAGGGACAGGGGCGAGCACTGAAGCTTTCTTT
>.|.|13|TRBV10-1|TRBJ1-3
CAIVQGERDTIYF
TGCGCCATTGTCCAGGGTGAAAGGGACACCATATATTTT
>TRBD2|.|16|TRBV7-2|TRBJ2-7
CASSLVASGGNYEQYF
TGTGCCAGCAGCTTAGTGGCTAGCGGGGGAAACTACGAGCAGTACTTC
>.|.|15|TRBV5-1|TRBJ2-6
CASSPPGSGANVLTF
TGCGCCAGCAGCCCACCGGGCTCTGGGGCCAACGTCCTGACTTTC
>.|.|16|TRBV2|TRBJ2-1
CASSVWGPSSYNEQFF
TGTGCCAGCAGTGTGTGGGGGCCGAGCTCCTACAATGAGCAGTTCTTC
>.|.|15|TRBV7-9|TRBJ1-1
CASRRRGDVNTEAFF
TGTGCCAGCCGCCGGAGGGGAGACGTGAACACTGAAGCTTTCTTT
>.|.|13|TRBV30|TRBJ1-2
CAWSYSGDYGYTF
TGTGCCTGGAGTTACAGCGGGGACTATGGCTACACCTTC
>.|.|13|TRBV14|TRBJ2-4
CASSRDIQNIQYF
TGTGCCAGCAGCCGGGACATTCAAAACATTCAGTACTTC
>TRBD1|few|15|TRBV5-1|TRBJ2-5
CASRRTGGSEETQYF
TGCGCCAGCAGACGGACAGGGGGTTCAGAAGAGACCCAGTACTTC
>.|.|16|TRBV9|TRBJ2-2
CASSWGGHSNTGELFF
TGTGCCAGCAGCTGGGGAGGACACTCGAACACCGGGGAGCTGTTTTTT
>.|.|14|TRBV19|TRBJ1-4
CASSWTVDNEKLFF
TGTGCCAGTAGTTGGACAGTGGATAATGAAAAACTGTTTTTT
>.|.|14|TRBV30|TRBJ1-4
CAWNKGVTNEKLFF
TGTGCCTGGAATAAGGGAGTAACTAATGAAAAACTGTTTTTT
>.|.|17|TRBV18|TRBJ1-1
CASSPPRAGSMNTEAFF
TGTGCCAGCTCACCACCGAGGGCCGGTTCGATGAACACTGAAGCTTTCTTT
>TRBD2|.|16|TRBV5-4|TRBJ2-5
CASSLPSGPSQETQYF
TGTGCCAGCAGCTTGCCTAGCGGGCCGTCCCAAGAGACCCAGTACTTC
>TRBD1|.|15|TRBV2|TRBJ1-2
CASTRPGQGLYGYTF
TGTGCCAGCACCAGACCGGGACAGGGACTGTATGGCTACACCTTC
>.|.|13|TRBV10-3|TRBJ1-5
CAIAGQSNQPQHF
TGTGCCATCGCGGGCCAGAGCAATCAGCCCCAGCATTTT
>TRBD1|.|15|TRBV19|TRBJ1-2
CASTNPGQEFYGYTF
TGTGCCAGTACCAACCCGGGACAGGAGTTCTATGGCTACACCTTC
>.|.|12|TRBV30|TRBJ1-2
CAWSVTIGGYTF
TGTGCCTGGAGTGTCACTATTGGGGGCTACACCTTC
>.|.|13|TRBV2|TRBJ1-2
CASSWTQSGGYTF
TGTGCCAGCAGTTGGACACAATCAGGTGGCTACACCTTC
>.|once|18|TRBV7-9|TRBJ1-2
CASSFRFSDSALNYGYTF
TGTGCCAGCAGCTTCCGTTTTTCGGACAGTGCCCTTAACTATGGCTACACCTTC